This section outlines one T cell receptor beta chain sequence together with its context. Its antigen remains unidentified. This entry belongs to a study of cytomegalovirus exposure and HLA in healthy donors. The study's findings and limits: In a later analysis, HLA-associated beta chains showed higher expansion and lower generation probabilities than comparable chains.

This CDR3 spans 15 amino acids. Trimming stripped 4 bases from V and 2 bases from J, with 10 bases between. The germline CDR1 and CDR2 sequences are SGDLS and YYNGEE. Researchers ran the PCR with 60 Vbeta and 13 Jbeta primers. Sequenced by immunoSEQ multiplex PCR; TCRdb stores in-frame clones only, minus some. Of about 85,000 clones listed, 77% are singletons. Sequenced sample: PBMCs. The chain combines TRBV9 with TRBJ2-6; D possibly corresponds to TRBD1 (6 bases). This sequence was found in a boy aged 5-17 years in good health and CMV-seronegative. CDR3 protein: CASSPTGTGANVLTF. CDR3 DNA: TGTGCCAGCAGCCCTACAGGGACTGGGGCCAACGTCCTGACTTTC.